The 20 T cell receptor beta chains below come from one sample, sequenced in a study of cytomegalovirus exposure and HLA in healthy donors. The PCR contained 60 Vbeta and 13 Jbeta primers. Libraries were prepared by immunoSEQ multiplex PCR; TCRdb keeps only in-frame clonotypes and omits some of them. The sample includes about 98,000 clones, about four fifths of them seen just once. Sequencing was performed on PBMCs. The receptor set was obtained from a young man in good health and CMV-seropositive.

The CDR3 here is CAWNLRVYTEAFF. The CDR3 nucleotides read TGTGCCTGGAATCTCCGGGTCTACACTGAAGCTTTCTTT. The V and J genes are TRBV30 and TRBJ1-1; D is unclear. CDR1 is GTSNPN, CDR2 SVGIG, per germline (reference sequence). V was pared by 4 bases and J by 3 bases, with 12 bases between. This CDR3 has 13 residues.

The rearrangement joins TRBV5-1 to TRBJ2-5; 10 bases are a match to TRBD1. The CDR3 extends over 14 amino acids. V lost 2 bases, J lost 4 bases, and 2 bases stayed unmatched. Looked up from germline, CDR1 is SGHRS and CDR2 is YFSETQ. The CDR3 DNA sequence: TGCGCCAGCAGCTTAAGGGACAGGGGAGAGACCCAGTACTTC. Translation: CASSLRDRGETQYF.

The chain joins TRBV6-1 to TRBJ1-2; 8 bases align to TRBD1. Per the germline V gene, CDR1 is MNHNS and CDR2 is SASEGT. The V and J ends lost 2 bases and 1 base, in that order; junction bases with no gene match: 12. This CDR3 has 18 amino acids. In DNA, the CDR3 is TGTGCCAGCAGTGAAACCTTGCCAGGGGGCTATCTTAACTATGGCTACACCTTC. Amino acids: CASSETLPGGYLNYGYTF.

CDR3 nucleotide sequence: TGTGCCAGCAGTGTCACTAGCGGGGGCCTATCCTACAATGAGCAGTTCTTC. Protein product: CASSVTSGGLSYNEQFF. This chain joins TRBV25-1 and TRBJ2-1; 11 nucleotides line up with TRBD2. Germline V gene data show CDR1 as MGHDK and CDR2 as SYGVNS. The CDR3 has 17 residues. The junction had 6 bases not matched to a gene; V was cut back by 4 bases and J by 1 base.

The rearrangement uses TRBV10-2 and TRBJ1-5; no reliable D call. CDR1 and CDR2 from the germline V gene are WSHSY and SAAADI. V lost 0 bases, J lost 0 bases, and 6 bases lay in between. CDR3 length: 15 residues. The CDR3 bases are TGCGCCAGCAGTGAGTCTGGAGGTAGCAATCAGCCCCAGCATTTT. Protein product: CASSESGGSNQPQHF.

V usage is TRBV5-6 and J usage is TRBJ2-5; maybe TRBD2 (6 bases). The CDR3 is made up of 14 amino acids. Trimming took 4 bases from V and 5 from J, leaving 15 bases between them. Germline V lookup: CDR1 SGHDT, CDR2 YYEEEE. The CDR3 region is CASSIGTRGETQYF. CDR3 DNA sequence: TGTGCCAGCAGCATCGGGACTCGAGGGGAGACCCAGTACTTC. Looking up the rest from reference TRBV5-6 and TRBJ2-5 gives the full variable domain: DAGVTQSPTHLIKTRGQQVTLRCSPKSGHDTVSWYQQALGQGPQFIFQYYEEEERQRGNFPDRFSGHQFPNYSSELNVNALLLGDSALYLCASSIGTRGETQYFGPGTRLLVL.

Remarks on this clone: At one boundary the junction diverges from the germline segment, which might be a read error. The CDR3 reads CASSEGGVVRDF. The DNA for the CDR3 is TGTGCCAGCAGTGAAGGGGGGGTTGTGAGGGATTTT. The V gene is TRBV6-1, the J gene TRBJ2-3; a weak D match, TRBD2 (6 bases). CDR3 length equals 12 residues. Germline loops: CDR1 MNHNS, CDR2 SASEGT.

The V and J genes are TRBV7-9 and TRBJ1-6, with D possibly being TRBD1 (6 bases). CDR3 size: 16 residues. CDR1 and CDR2 (germline): SEHNR, FQNEAQ (reference sequence). Trimming cost V 5 bases and J 9 bases, with 20 bases left between them. The CDR3 DNA sequence: TGTGCCAGCAGCCCGAGGGGGACCCTAGGGCGTTCACCCCTCCACTTT. Translating it yields CASSPRGTLGRSPLHF.

J is TRBJ2-1 and V is TRBV18; 8 nucleotides line up with TRBD1. This CDR3 has 15 residues. The germline V gene encodes CDR1 KGHSH and CDR2 LQKENI. The ends lost 3 bases at V and 6 bases at J; junction bases unmatched: 7. The CDR3 spells CASSPTGGWGNEQFF. The CDR3 DNA follows: TGTGCCAGCTCACCTACAGGGGGATGGGGCAATGAGCAGTTCTTC.

The chain carries TRBV7-3 and TRBJ2-2; weak D call: TRBD1 (6 bases). Germline values: CDR1 SGHTA, CDR2 FQGTGA. This CDR3 has 17 residues. Trimming pared 4 bases from V and 2 bases from J, leaving 17 bases between. The CDR3 sequence: CASSYPRDTTNTGELFF. Written as DNA, the CDR3 is TGTGCCAGCAGCTACCCCCGGGACACGACAAACACCGGGGAGCTGTTTTTT.

This clone was detected a few times. The V gene is TRBV30, the J gene TRBJ1-2, with TRBD1 matching over 9 bases. The CDR3 has 12 amino acids. Looked up from germline, CDR1 is GTSNPN and CDR2 is SVGIG (reference sequence). The CDR3 region is CASTGGGYGYTF. The CDR3 bases are TGTGCATCGACAGGGGGGGGCTATGGCTACACCTTC.

V gene TRBV7-6 combines with J gene TRBJ2-2; tentatively, D is TRBD2 (6 bases). Trimming cost V 2 bases and J 5 bases, with 6 bases left between them. Germline lookup yields CDR1 SGHVS and CDR2 FNYEAQ. This CDR3 has 13 amino acids. The CDR3 DNA is TGTGCCAGCAGCTTAAGCGGGACCGGGGAGCTGTTTTTT. Protein: CASSLSGTGELFF. Full variable domain (missing parts from reference TRBV7-6 and TRBJ2-2): GAGVSQSPRYKVTKRGQDVALRCDPISGHVSLYWYRQALGQGPEFLTYFNYEAQQDKSGLPNDRFSAERPEGSISTLTIQRTEQRDSAMYRCASSLSGTGELFFGEGSRLTVL.

The rearrangement uses TRBV27 and TRBJ2-1; tentatively, D is TRBD2 (7 bases). Between the trimmed V and J ends, which lost 7 bases and 8 bases, there was a span of 15 bases. The germline gives CDR1 MNHEY, CDR2 SMNVEV (reference sequence). This CDR3 spans 13 amino acids. The CDR3 region is CASMAGASDEQFF. The CDR3 region has the DNA TGTGCCAGCATGGCGGGGGCGTCGGATGAGCAGTTCTTC.

The CDR3 region has the DNA TGTGCCAGCAGCTTGGCTAGGGGGGGGTGGAAGAATGGCTACACCTTC. Protein sequence: CASSLARGGWKNGYTF. The chain joins TRBV5-6 to TRBJ1-2; D is perhaps TRBD1 (6 bases). The CDR3 loop spans 16 amino acids. CDR1 and CDR2 from the germline V gene are SGHDT and YYEEEE. Trimming pared 0 bases from V and 6 bases from J, leaving 18 bases between. Full variable domain (remainder filled in from reference TRBV5-6 and TRBJ1-2): DAGVTQSPTHLIKTRGQQVTLRCSPKSGHDTVSWYQQALGQGPQFIFQYYEEEERQRGNFPDRFSGHQFPNYSSELNVNALLLGDSALYLCASSLARGGWKNGYTFGSGTRLTVV.

This clone was detected only a few times. CDR3 region: CASSPPPDSCYEQYF. The CDR3 bases are TGTGCCAGCAGCCCACCCCCGGACAGCTGCTACGAGCAGTACTTC. The rearrangement links TRBV21-1 to TRBJ2-7; TRBD1 was called by the table and not checked on the DNA. TRBV21-1 is a recognized pseudogene. The CDR3 has 15 residues.

The chain couples TRBV14 to TRBJ2-3; 7 positions agree with TRBD2. Germline V gives CDR1 SGHDN, CDR2 FVKESK. J gave up 0 bases and V 2 bases, and 11 bases lay outside the gene matches. This CDR3 spans 18 amino acids. This CDR3 is CASSQISFGAGSTDTQYF. The CDR3 region has the DNA TGTGCCAGCAGCCAAATTAGTTTCGGAGCGGGGAGCACAGATACGCAGTATTTT.

The rearrangement joins TRBV10-2 to TRBJ1-2; D gene ambiguous. CDR1 and CDR2 from the germline V gene are WSHSY and SAAADI. V was shortened by 8 bases and J by 4 bases, with 11 bases between the two germline ends. The CDR3 sequence is 12 residues long. The CDR3 region has the DNA TGCGCCAGCTCCCGGTCTGGCTATGGCTACACCTTC. Translating gives CASSRSGYGYTF.

V gene TRBV2 combines with J gene TRBJ2-2, with 10 bases aligning to TRBD2. With V trimmed by 6 bases and J by 8 bases, 3 bases remained unmatched. Germline values: CDR1 SNHLY, CDR2 FYNNEI. The CDR3 is 13 amino acids. The CDR3 DNA reads as TGTGCCAGCAGAGCGGGGGGGCCGGGGGAGCTGTTTTTT. It translates to CASRAGGPGELFF. The entire variable domain, with the rest obtained from reference TRBV2 and TRBJ2-2, is as follows: EPEVTQTPSHQVTQMGQEVILRCVPISNHLYFYWYRQILGQKVEFLVSFYNNEISEKSEIFDDQFSVERPDGSNFTLKIRSTKLEDSAMYFCASRAGGPGELFFGEGSRLTVL.

The genes are TRBV5-1 and TRBJ1-1; the D is unclear. V lost 3 bases and J 1 base, leaving 7 bases between the germline ends. The CDR3 has 13 amino acids. Germline-derived CDR1 and CDR2 are SGHRS and YFSETQ. The CDR3 loop is CASSSLANTEAFF. As DNA, the CDR3 is TGCGCCAGCAGCTCGTTAGCGAACACTGAAGCTTTCTTT.

The J gene is TRBJ2-3, the V gene TRBV11-3; weak D call: TRBD2 (6 bases). Trimming stripped 5 bases from V and 2 bases from J, with 11 bases between. Per the germline V gene, CDR1 is SGHNT and CDR2 is YENEEA. This CDR3 has 14 amino acids. The CDR3 is CASSRDSVTDTQYF. The CDR3 DNA sequence: TGTGCCAGCAGCCGGGACTCGGTCACAGATACGCAGTATTTT. The variable domain in full, with the rest retrieved from reference TRBV11-3 and TRBJ2-3, is EAGVVQSPRYKIIEKKQPVAFWCNPISGHNTLYWYLQNLGQGPELLIRYENEEAVDDSQLPKDRFSAERLKGVDSTLKIQPAELGDSAVYLCASSRDSVTDTQYFGPGTRLTVL.